One and the same sample provided the 9 T cell receptor beta chains below, sequenced in a study of identical twins. One entry per CDR3 protein, called by TCRdb with MiXCR from the 5' RACE reads. The sample has fewer than 250,000 distinct CDR3 sequences, approximately 16% seen once. These data are also associated with another study on T cells expressing NK-cell markers.

The sequenced sample was CD8+ T cells sorted from blood. These receptors originate from a woman in her late teens or twenties in good health.

In its sample, this clonotype was seen a few times. The rearrangement links TRBV19 to TRBJ2-1; 7 nucleotides align to TRBD2. Germline CDR1 reads LNHDA; CDR2 reads SQIVND (reference sequence). This CDR3 contains 15 residues. The V segment lost 3 bases and the J segment 4 bases; nucleotides outside the gene matches: 6. The CDR3 DNA is TGTGCCAGTAGTATCGGCCTAGCGGTTTACAATGAGCAGTTCTTC. Translated: CASSIGLAVYNEQFF.

This clonotype showed up many times. V is TRBV6-2 or TRBV6-3 and J is TRBJ2-1, with 8 nucleotides matching TRBD2. Germline CDR1 is MNHEY and CDR2 is SVGEGT. Trimming at V came to 1 base and at J to 6 bases, leaving 8 bases not matched to a gene. The CDR3 extends over 16 amino acids. The CDR3 loop reads CASSYLGLGKSNEQFF. For the CDR3, the DNA is TGTGCCAGCAGTTACTTGGGACTAGGGAAGTCCAATGAGCAGTTCTTC.

The chain has TRBV20-1 and TRBJ1-2; weak D call: TRBD1 (5 bases). The CDR3 is 14 residues long. V lost 1 base and J 4 bases, leaving 13 bases between the germline ends. Germline assignment: CDR1 DFQATT and CDR2 SNEGSKA (reference sequence). CDR3: CSARVLGDGYGYTF. CDR3 coding DNA: TGCAGTGCTAGAGTTTTGGGGGACGGCTATGGCTACACCTTC.

The table lists this clonotype with a few counts. The chain employs TRBV6-1 and TRBJ2-1, with 8 bases aligning to TRBD2. The CDR3 has 17 residues. The germline CDR1 and CDR2 sequences are MNHNS and SASEGT. J lost 4 bases, V lost 6 bases, and 14 bases had no gene match. The CDR3 region is CASSLGGRGDTYNEQFF. In DNA form, the CDR3 reads TGTGCCAGCAGCCTTGGGGGGCGGGGGGACACTTACAATGAGCAGTTCTTC.

This clonotype was seen only a few times. This chain links TRBV3-1 with TRBJ2-3; 10 bases are a match to TRBD2. V lost 7 bases and J lost 0; bases outside the gene matches: 10. This CDR3 is built from 17 residues. Germline V gene lookup returns CDR1 LGHDT and CDR2 YNNKEL (reference sequence). The CDR3 region has the DNA TGTGCCAGCACCAGGACTAGCGGAACTTTTAGCACAGATACGCAGTATTTT. It codes for CASTRTSGTFSTDTQYF.

A few counts support this clonotype. The chain recombines TRBV29-1 with TRBJ1-2; 8 nucleotides line up with TRBD1. This CDR3 spans 13 amino acids. Germline trimming cut 4 bases from V and 6 bases from J; bases unmatched to any gene: 7. The germline gives CDR1 SQVTM, CDR2 ANQGSEA. The CDR3 loop is CSVGLAGGDGYTF. In DNA form, the CDR3 reads TGCAGCGTTGGCTTGGCAGGGGGCGATGGCTACACCTTC. Complete variable domain (other parts from reference TRBV29-1 and TRBJ1-2): SAVISQKPSRDICQRGTSLTIQCQVDSQVTMMFWYRQQPGQSLTLIATANQGSEATYESGFVIDKFPISRPNLTFSTLTVSNMSPEDSSIYLCSVGLAGGDGYTFGSGTRLTVV.

J is TRBJ1-1 and V is TRBV7-9, with D perhaps TRBD1 (5 bases). The CDR3 extends over 12 amino acids. Germline loops: CDR1 SEHNR, CDR2 FQNEAQ (reference sequence). V was trimmed by 5 bases and J by 9 bases, leaving 13 bases between them. The CDR3 coding sequence is TGTGCCAGCAGCCCAAGGGACCTGAAAGCTTTCTTT. It translates to CASSPRDLKAFF.

DNA of the CDR3: TGTGCCTGGAACCCTAGCGGGAGCACAGATACGCAGTATTTT. It specifies CAWNPSGSTDTQYF. This sequence joins TRBV30 and TRBJ2-3; 8 bases match TRBD2. The CDR3 length is 14 residues. CDR1 GTSNPN and CDR2 SVGIG come from the germline V gene (reference sequence). V gave up 4 bases and J gave up 0 bases; unmatched junction bases: 3.

The CDR3 protein is CASSSTGVYEQYF. The CDR3 DNA reads TGTGCCAGCAGCTCGACAGGTGTCTACGAGCAGTACTTC. The chain has TRBV11-2 and TRBJ2-7; D is possibly TRBD1 (6 bases). The CDR3 loop spans 13 amino acids. Germline lookup yields CDR1 SGHAT and CDR2 FQNNGV. V lost 4 bases, J lost 3 bases, and 10 bases lay in between.